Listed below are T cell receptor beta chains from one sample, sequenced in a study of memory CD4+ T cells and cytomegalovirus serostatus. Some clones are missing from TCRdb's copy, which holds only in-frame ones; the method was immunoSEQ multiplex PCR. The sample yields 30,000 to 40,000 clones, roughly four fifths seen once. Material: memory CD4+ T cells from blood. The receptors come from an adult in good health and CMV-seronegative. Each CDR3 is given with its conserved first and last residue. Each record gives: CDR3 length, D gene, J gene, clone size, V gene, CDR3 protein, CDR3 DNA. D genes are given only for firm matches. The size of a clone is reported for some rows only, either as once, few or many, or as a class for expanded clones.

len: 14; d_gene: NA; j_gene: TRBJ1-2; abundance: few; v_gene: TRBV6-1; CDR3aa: CASSGRGGKYGYTF; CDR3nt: TGTGCCAGCAGTGGTCGTGGAGGGAAGTATGGCTACACCTTC
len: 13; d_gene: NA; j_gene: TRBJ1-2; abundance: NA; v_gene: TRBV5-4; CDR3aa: CASSLDPGDGYTF; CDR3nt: TGTGCCAGCAGCTTGGATCCCGGGGATGGCTACACCTTC
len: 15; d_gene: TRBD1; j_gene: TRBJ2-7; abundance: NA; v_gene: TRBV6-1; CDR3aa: CASSDSPGQPYEQYF; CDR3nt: TGTGCCAGCAGTGACTCCCCGGGACAGCCTTACGAGCAGTACTTC
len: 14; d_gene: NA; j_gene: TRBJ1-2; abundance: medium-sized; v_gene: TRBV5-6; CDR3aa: CASSFQFQGHGYTF; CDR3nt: TGTGCCAGCAGCTTCCAATTTCAGGGGCATGGCTACACCTTC
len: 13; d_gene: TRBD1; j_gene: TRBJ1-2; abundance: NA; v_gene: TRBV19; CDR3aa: CASRMTGNYGYTF; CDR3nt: TGTGCCAGTAGAATGACAGGGAACTATGGCTACACCTTC
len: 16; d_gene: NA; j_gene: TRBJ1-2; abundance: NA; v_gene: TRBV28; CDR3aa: CASSFQGLTENYGYTF; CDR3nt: TGTGCCAGCAGTTTTCAGGGACTGACGGAGAACTATGGCTACACCTTC
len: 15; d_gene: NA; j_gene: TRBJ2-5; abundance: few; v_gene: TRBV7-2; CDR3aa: CASSLGRLGQETQYF; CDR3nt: TGTGCCAGCAGCTTAGGACGACTAGGACAAGAGACCCAGTACTTC
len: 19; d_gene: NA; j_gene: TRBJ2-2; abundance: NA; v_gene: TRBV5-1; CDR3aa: CASSLLPLARGINTGELFF; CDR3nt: TGCGCCAGCAGCTTGTTACCCCTTGCGCGAGGGATCAACACCGGGGAGCTGTTTTTT
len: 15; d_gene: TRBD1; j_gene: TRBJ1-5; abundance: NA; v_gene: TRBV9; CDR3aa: CASSVGTGARQPQHF; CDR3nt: TGTGCCAGCAGCGTCGGGACAGGGGCGCGACAGCCCCAGCATTTT
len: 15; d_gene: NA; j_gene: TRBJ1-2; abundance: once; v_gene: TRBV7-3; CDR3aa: CASSLSPAANYGYTF; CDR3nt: TGTGCCAGCAGTCTAAGTCCGGCAGCTAACTATGGCTACACCTTC
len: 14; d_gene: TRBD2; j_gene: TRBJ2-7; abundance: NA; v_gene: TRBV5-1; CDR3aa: CASSLAGETYEQYF; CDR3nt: TGCGCCAGCAGCTTAGCGGGGGAGACCTACGAGCAGTACTTC
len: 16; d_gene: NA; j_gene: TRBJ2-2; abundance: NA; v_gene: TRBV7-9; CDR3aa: CASSFDGNQHTGELFF; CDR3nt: TGTGCCAGCAGCTTCGACGGAAACCAACACACCGGGGAGCTGTTTTTT
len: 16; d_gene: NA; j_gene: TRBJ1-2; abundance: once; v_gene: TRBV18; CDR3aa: CASSPPGGGTLYGYTF; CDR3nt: TGTGCCAGCTCACCCCCGGGAGGAGGGACTCTCTATGGCTACACCTTC
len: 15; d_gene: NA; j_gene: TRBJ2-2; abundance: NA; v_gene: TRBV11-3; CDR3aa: CASSLKVGGPGELFF; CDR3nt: TGTGCCAGCAGCTTAAAGGTCGGGGGCCCCGGGGAGCTGTTTTTT
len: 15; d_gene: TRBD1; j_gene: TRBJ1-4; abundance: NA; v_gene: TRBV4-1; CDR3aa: CASSQDNRGSEKLFF; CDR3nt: TGCGCCAGCAGCCAAGATAACAGGGGTAGCGAAAAACTGTTTTTT